This T cell receptor beta chain was identified during a study of blood T cell repertoires in COVID-19. About the study: Samples came from the United States, Italy and Spain, spanning acute and convalescent COVID-19. T cells, B-cell-depleted T cells, or PBMCs provided the cDNA or gDNA that served as material.

This CDR3 is 14 amino acids long. V gave up 5 bases and J gave up 7 bases; unmatched junction bases: 8. The V gene's germline CDR1 is SQVTM and CDR2 ANQGSEA. Original methodology: Estimated nucleated cell counts came from reference gene primer amplification. Sequencing was performed with immunoSEQ multiplex PCR; in TCRdb, only in-frame clones are kept and a portion is missing. V, J and clone size are taken as reported in that table, and D and trimming were inferred from the DNA itself. This sample has 200,000 to 250,000 clones; around 80% occur once, and the top ten carry around 18%. The chain carries TRBV29-1 and TRBJ2-1, with TRBD1 matching over 10 bases. The origin of this receptor is a woman older than 75 with active or convalescent COVID-19. What was sequenced was peripheral blood. CDR3 DNA sequence: TGCAGCGTTCGAGGGACAGGGGCATGGAATGAGCAGTTCTTC. Translation: CSVRGTGAWNEQFF.